The sequence of this TCR beta chain was determined in a study of PD-L1 blockade in urothelial cancer. Study-level information: A median blood sample held approximately 150,000 T cells and tens of thousands of unique TCRs.

The table lists this clone with a count of one. The CDR3 extends over 13 amino acids. The junction had 4 bases not matched to a gene; V was cut back by 7 bases and J by 7 bases. Germline CDR1 reads SNHLY; CDR2 reads FYNNEI. Time point denoted: pretreatment peripheral blood. All patients carried locally advanced or metastatic urothelial carcinoma. The protocol was immunoSEQ multiplex PCR, while the TCRdb copy is restricted to in-frame clones and leaves out a portion. Among fewer than 75,000 clones listed, around 90% were seen once. The chain employs TRBV2 and TRBJ2-1, with 10 positions matching TRBD2. The receptor comes from a man between 65 and 85 years old with urothelial cancer. Sequenced material: PBMCs, taken around atezolizumab (anti-PD-L1) treatment. CDR3 loop: CASTQLAGNEQFF. The CDR3 region has the DNA TGTGCCAGCACTCAACTAGCGGGAAATGAGCAGTTCTTC.